This T cell receptor beta chain was recorded in a study of blood T cell repertoires in COVID-19. The CDR3 contains 15 residues. Germline V gives CDR1 MNHEY, CDR2 SMNVEV (reference sequence). Trimming shortened V by 5 bases and J by 4 bases, and 17 bases separated the two germline ends. Sequencing used immunoSEQ multiplex PCR; TCRdb keeps in-frame clones, though not all of them. The sample contains about 170,000 clones, roughly 87% of which appear only once. This clone appeared once. The sample was PBMCs or T cells enriched from blood (not recorded which). This receptor was obtained from a woman in her forties or fifties who had recovered from COVID-19. This chain links TRBV27 with TRBJ1-1, with D perhaps matching TRBD1 (5 bases). The CDR3 is CASSLPGGGITEAFF. In DNA, the CDR3 is TGTGCCAGCAGTCTCCCGGGGGGGGGAATCACTGAAGCTTTCTTT.